A selection of T cell receptor beta chains follows, all from one sample in a study of shared clonotypes between healthy human individuals. Using immunoSEQ multiplex PCR, the repertoire was profiled, and TCRdb retains in-frame clones only, with some absent. The data show some 500,000 clones, roughly 95% seen once. Source material: naive CD4+ T cells sorted from blood. Receptors were obtained from a woman in her thirties in good health. The CDR3 runs from the conserved cysteine through the conserved F or W. D genes are given only for firm matches. A clone size is listed for some rows: how often the clone was seen (once, few, many), or a class if it is expanded.

CDR3aa,CDR3nt,v_gene,j_gene,abundance,d_gene
CASSLEGYGYTF,TGTGCCAGCAGCCTAGAGGGCTATGGCTACACCTTC,TRBV7-2,TRBJ1-2,-,-
CASSMDRNYGYTF,TGTGCCAGTAGTATGGACAGAAACTATGGCTACACCTTC,TRBV19,TRBJ1-2,-,-
CASSRLAGGEQFF,TGCGCCAGCAGCCGACTAGCGGGAGGGGAGCAGTTCTTC,TRBV4-1,TRBJ2-1,-,TRBD2
CSVEDGAATEAFF,TGCAGCGTTGAAGATGGGGCGGCCACTGAAGCTTTCTTT,TRBV29-1,TRBJ1-1,-,-
CASSAGHGTQYF,TGTGCCAGCAGTGCGGGACACGGGACGCAGTATTTT,TRBV6-5,TRBJ2-3,-,-
CASSFSGRNTDTQYF,TGCGCCAGCAGCTTTAGCGGGAGGAATACAGATACGCAGTATTTT,TRBV4-1,TRBJ2-3,-,TRBD2
CASSQEGSGINYGYTF,TGCGCCAGCAGCCAAGAGGGGTCCGGGATAAACTATGGCTACACCTTC,TRBV4-1,TRBJ1-2,-,-
CASSLEGTENTGELFF,TGCGCCAGCAGCTTGGAAGGGACAGAAAACACCGGGGAGCTGTTTTTT,TRBV5-1,TRBJ2-2,once,TRBD1
CASSSTGQKLGRAFF,TGCGCCAGCAGCTCAACAGGTCAGAAGTTGGGGCGGGCTTTCTTT,TRBV5-1,TRBJ1-1,-,-
CASSPTDSHREAFF,TGTGCCAGCTCACCTACGGACAGCCACCGCGAAGCTTTCTTT,TRBV18,TRBJ1-1,once,-
CASSTWAGTNTGELFF,TGTGCCAGCAGCACCTGGGCCGGGACCAACACCGGGGAGCTGTTTTTT,TRBV28,TRBJ2-2,-,-
CASTSRGYGYTF,TGTGCCAGCACCTCCAGGGGCTATGGCTACACCTTC,TRBV7-2,TRBJ1-2,-,-
CASSPDSATNEKLFF,TGTGCCAGCAGCCCGGACAGTGCAACTAATGAAAAACTGTTTTTT,TRBV5-4,TRBJ1-4,once,-
CAWSRGTYEQYF,TGTGCCTGGAGTAGGGGGACCTACGAGCAGTACTTC,TRBV30,TRBJ2-7,few,-
CASSEGLGSSYEQYF,TGTGCCAGCAGTGAAGGGTTAGGAAGCTCCTACGAGCAGTACTTC,TRBV6-1,TRBJ2-7,-,-
CASSLSGIWGEQYF,TGTGCCAGCAGCTTAAGTGGGATATGGGGCGAGCAGTACTTC,TRBV11-2,TRBJ2-7,-,-
CASSSMAETQYF,TGTGCCAGCAGTTCGATGGCGGAGACCCAGTACTTC,TRBV6-6,TRBJ2-5,-,-
CASSLSRPTGELFF,TGTGCCAGCAGTTTATCTCGCCCCACCGGGGAGCTGTTTTTT,TRBV28,TRBJ2-2,-,-
CASSPAPVEKLFF,TGTGCCAGCAGCCCCGCCCCAGTAGAAAAACTGTTTTTT,TRBV7-2,TRBJ1-4,-,-
CASSLGQVLHEQYF,TGCGCCAGCAGCTTGGGACAGGTCCTCCACGAGCAGTACTTC,TRBV5-1,TRBJ2-7,once,-
CASSQEATSDQPQHF,TGTGCCAGCAGCCAAGAAGCCACATCGGATCAGCCCCAGCATTTT,TRBV4-2,TRBJ1-5,few,-
CASSLLPPGTRSTGELFF,TGCGCCAGCAGCCTCCTCCCTCCCGGGACTAGGAGCACCGGGGAGCTGTTTTTT,TRBV4-1,TRBJ2-2,-,TRBD2
CASSFGGAIYGYTF,TGTGCCAGCAGCTTTGGGGGGGCAATCTATGGCTACACCTTC,TRBV7-9,TRBJ1-2,-,-
CASSSDGVDYTF,TGTGCCAGCAGCTCAGATGGCGTCGACTACACCTTC,TRBV11-3,TRBJ1-2,-,-
CASSLAQAGEQYF,TGTGCCAGCAGCTTAGCGCAGGCCGGGGAGCAGTACTTC,TRBV11-2,TRBJ2-5,-,-
CASKGYNEQFF,TGCGCCAGCAAAGGGTACAATGAGCAGTTCTTC,TRBV5-1,TRBJ2-1,-,-
CAWGVGQPQHF,TGTGCCTGGGGCGTCGGTCAGCCCCAGCATTTT,TRBV30,TRBJ1-5,-,-
CASSISYIGQPQHF,TGTGCCAGTAGTATATCTTACATCGGTCAGCCCCAGCATTTT,TRBV19,TRBJ1-5,-,-
CATSRDGLAGYNEQFF,TGTGCCACCAGCAGAGACGGACTAGCGGGGTACAATGAGCAGTTCTTC,TRBV15,TRBJ2-1,-,TRBD2